This T cell receptor beta chain appears in the sequencing data of a study of T cells in Graves' hyperthyroidism and ophthalmopathy. Amplification targeted TCR beta CDR3 regions from RNA transcripts. A first-round RT-PCR of the TCR CDR3 used the HTBI primer set. TCRdb re-derived calls from the multiplex PCR reads in MiXCR, one entry per CDR3 protein. Of nearly 250,000 distinct CDR3 sequences listed, approximately 23% are singletons. Each person with ophthalmopathy scored at least 3 on the Clinical Activity Score, reached NOSPECS grade 4 or higher, and had been ill under 3 months. Exclusion followed for patients with uncontrolled infection, other autoimmune disease, pregnancy or lactation. Diagnosing involved the use of clinical symptoms, serum thyroxine and TRAb, thyroid ultrasound and orbital computed tomography. General study results and limits: The majority of expanded thyroid clonotypes above 0.001 also appeared in blood.

Of note for this clonotype: Its antigen is currently unknown.

Germline loops: CDR1 MGHRA, CDR2 YSYEKL. This CDR3 spans 14 amino acids. V was trimmed by 6 bases and J by 2 bases, leaving 13 bases between them. This clonotype was obtained from a woman aged 40 to 55 with Graves' ophthalmopathy. The gene calls are TRBV4-1 and TRBJ2-5, with D maybe TRBD1 (5 bases). The sample was blood. The CDR3 sequence: CASSQGNRQETQYF. The CDR3 coding sequence is TGCGCCAGCAGTCAGGGTAACAGGCAAGAGACCCAGTACTTC.